The 27 T cell receptor beta chains below were found in one sample sequenced in a study of CD8 T cells in ankylosing spondylitis. Study-wide results and caveats: Made up of about eight highly homologous variants, a TCR beta motif appeared characteristic of ankylosing spondylitis blood.

In TCRdb, the 5' RACE reads were re-called with MiXCR into one record per CDR3 protein. The table lists hundreds of thousands of distinct CDR3 sequences, roughly 26% of them singletons. These receptors are not linked to any known antigen. The sequencing input was blood, either unsorted or a sorted T cell fraction (not recorded which). These receptors were obtained from a male donor with ankylosing spondylitis.

This clonotype was observed a few times. This chain connects TRBV3-1 to TRBJ1-1, with 10 positions matching TRBD1. The germline V gene encodes CDR1 LGHDT and CDR2 YNNKEL (reference sequence). This CDR3 is 17 amino acids long. V dropped 4 bases and J dropped 5; count of bases not matched to a gene: 13. This CDR3 is CASSRDRGRTLQTEAFF. In DNA, the CDR3 is TGTGCCAGCAGCCGGGACAGGGGAAGGACTCTCCAAACTGAAGCTTTCTTT.

The chain combines TRBV20-1 with TRBJ1-1; TRBD1 agrees at 7 bases. Unmatched junction bases numbered 2, after V lost 6 bases and J lost 1 base. This CDR3 is built from 12 residues. Germline CDR1 and CDR2: DFQATT and SNEGSKA (reference sequence). CDR3 in DNA: TGCAGTGCCAGACAGGGGAACACTGAAGCTTTCTTT. It is translated as CSARQGNTEAFF.

The chain links TRBV20-1 to TRBJ1-3; TRBD1 agrees at 9 bases. The CDR3 spans 15 residues. The V gene's germline CDR1 is DFQATT and CDR2 SNEGSKA (reference sequence). Trimming took 0 bases from V and 4 from J; bases not matched to a gene: 4. CDR3 DNA: TGCAGTGCTAGAGATCCGGGACAGGGAGGAAACACCATATATTTT. It specifies CSARDPGQGGNTIYF.

The gene calls are TRBV5-1 and TRBJ1-1; tentative D call: TRBD1 (5 bases). CDR3 length: 16 amino acids. The V end was cut by 4 bases, the J end by 1 base, with 17 bases between. Looked up from germline, CDR1 is SGHRS and CDR2 is YFSETQ. The CDR3 spells CASSLGPLAANTEAFF. The CDR3 DNA sequence: TGCGCCAGCAGCCTGGGACCGCTCGCGGCGAACACTGAAGCTTTCTTT. Looking up the rest from reference TRBV5-1 and TRBJ1-1 gives the full variable domain: KAGVTQTPRYLIKTRGQQVTLSCSPISGHRSVSWYQQTPGQGLQFLFEYFSETQRNKGNFPGRFSGRQFSNSRSEMNVSTLELGDSALYLCASSLGPLAANTEAFFGQGTRLTVV.

This clonotype came up many times. The chain employs TRBV12-3 or TRBV12-4 and TRBJ2-2; a possible D gene is TRBD1 (6 bases). The CDR3 runs to 13 residues. The V end was cut by 4 bases, the J end by 7 bases, with 10 bases between. The CDR3 is CASSYRELGELFF. DNA for the CDR3: TGTGCCAGCAGTTACAGGGAACTCGGGGAGCTGTTTTTT.

The chain recombines TRBV24-1 with TRBJ2-3; no definite D call. This CDR3 comprises 13 residues. V dropped 7 bases and J dropped 0 bases, with 7 bases sitting between them. From germline, CDR1 is KGHDR and CDR2 SFDVKD. This chain's CDR3 is CATSRPSTDTQYF. The CDR3 DNA sequence: TGTGCCACCAGCCGACCCAGCACAGATACGCAGTATTTT.

J is TRBJ1-2 and V is TRBV12-3 or TRBV12-4; 7 bases align to TRBD1. Trimming took 7 bases from V and 2 from J; bases not matched to a gene: 4. The CDR3 spans 13 residues. Here the CDR3 reads CASTGQVNYGYTF. The CDR3 DNA is TGTGCCAGCACCGGACAGGTCAACTATGGCTACACCTTC.

This clonotype was seen a handful of times. The chain has TRBV5-1 and TRBJ2-6, with D unclear. CDR3 length: 16 residues. Per germline, CDR1 SGHRS and CDR2 YFSETQ. Trimming cost V 4 bases and J 2 bases, with 13 bases left between them. The CDR3 sequence: CASSTTNFPGANVLTF. The CDR3 bases are TGCGCCAGCAGCACTACTAATTTCCCTGGGGCCAACGTCCTGACTTTC.

There are a few counts of this clonotype. The chain links TRBV7-6 to TRBJ2-1; D is possibly TRBD2 (5 bases). Germline loops: CDR1 SGHVS, CDR2 FNYEAQ. There are 15 residues in the CDR3. V was clipped by 5 bases and J by 4 bases, with 15 bases between them. The CDR3 region has the DNA TGTGCCAGCAGCCCCCTGGGGAGCGGATACAATGAGCAGTTCTTC. Protein sequence: CASSPLGSGYNEQFF.

About this clonotype: The junction departs from the called germline gene at one end, perhaps through a read error. The V gene is TRBV9, the J gene TRBJ2-6; unclear D gene. This CDR3 has 12 residues. CDR1 is SGDLS and CDR2 is YYNGEE in the germline V gene. DNA for the CDR3: TGTGCCAGCATCGTATACCCCGGGGTCCTGACTTTC. It codes for CASIVYPGVLTF.

This clonotype was counted many times. J is TRBJ1-2 and V is TRBV3-1; the D gene is possibly TRBD1 (5 bases). Trimming cost V 7 bases and J 3 bases, with 18 bases left between them. CDR1 is LGHDT and CDR2 is YNNKEL in the germline V gene (reference sequence). The CDR3 extends over 15 amino acids. The CDR3, as DNA: TGTGCCAGCACCCCGACGAACCGGGACTACTATGGCTACACCTTC. It is translated as CASTPTNRDYYGYTF.

This chain connects TRBV20-1 to TRBJ2-7; D is unclear. Germline lookup yields CDR1 DFQATT and CDR2 SNEGSKA (reference sequence). This CDR3 is built from 11 residues. Trimming cost V 7 bases and J 0 bases, with 7 bases left between them. CDR3 in amino acids: CSGLVSYEQYF. Written as DNA, the CDR3 is TGCAGTGGTTTGGTCTCCTACGAGCAGTACTTC.

This clonotype has at least ten counts. This rearrangement joins TRBV29-1 to TRBJ2-1, with 10 bases matching TRBD1. From germline, CDR1 is SQVTM and CDR2 ANQGSEA. The CDR3 covers 15 residues. The ends lost 5 bases at V and 7 bases at J; junction bases unmatched: 11. CDR3 bases: TGCAGCGTTCGTCACCGGGACAGGGGTGTGAATGAGCAGTTCTTC. Residues: CSVRHRDRGVNEQFF.

Only a few counts were recorded for this clonotype. The genes are TRBV20-1 and TRBJ2-2; possibly TRBD2 for D (5 bases). Deletions cut 3 bases from V and 6 bases from J, with 14 bases between. Germline V gene data show CDR1 as DFQATT and CDR2 as SNEGSKA (reference sequence). This CDR3 spans 14 amino acids. For the CDR3, the DNA is TGCAGTGCTAGTACGGGGTGGGTTGCCGGGGAGCTGTTTTTT. This translates into CSASTGWVAGELFF.

The chain uses TRBV5-1 and TRBJ1-4, with a possible D match to TRBD1 (5 bases). V was shortened by 1 base and J by 5 bases, with 9 bases between the two germline ends. Germline CDR1 is SGHRS and CDR2 is YFSETQ. This CDR3 is built from 14 residues. The CDR3 DNA follows: TGCGCCAGCAGCTTGCCACAGGAAAATGAAAAACTGTTTTTT. It encodes CASSLPQENEKLFF.

In its sample, this clonotype was seen a few times. This chain joins TRBV7-2 and TRBJ1-4; no reliable D call. Trimming left V 5 bases short and J 8 bases short, with 15 bases between. This CDR3 contains 14 residues. Germline V gene lookup returns CDR1 SGHTA and CDR2 FQGNSA. The CDR3 is CASSPPGRWEKLFF. As DNA, the CDR3 is TGTGCCAGCAGCCCCCCTGGCCGGTGGGAAAAACTGTTTTTT.

This clonotype appeared many times. This chain uses TRBV29-1 with TRBJ2-7; 9 bases line up with TRBD2. The germline V gene encodes CDR1 SQVTM and CDR2 ANQGSEA. V shed 3 bases and J 4 bases; nucleotides not matched to a gene: 4. The CDR3 is 13 residues long. DNA of the CDR3: TGCAGCGTTGAGGGTAGCGGGAGTTACGAGCAGTACTTC. Its protein product is CSVEGSGSYEQYF.

This chain joins TRBV3-1 and TRBJ1-4, with a weak D call TRBD1 (5 bases). The CDR3 totals 16 residues. The germline gives CDR1 LGHDT, CDR2 YNNKEL (reference sequence). With 4 bases removed from V and 6 bases from J, the gap between germline ends came to 18 bases. Here the CDR3 DNA reads TGTGCCAGCAGCCTTTTCTACGGGGGTGACGATGAAAAACTGTTTTTT. Encoded protein: CASSLFYGGDDEKLFF.

This clonotype showed up just a few times. The genes are TRBV15 and TRBJ1-1; no definite D call. Germline CDR1 reads LNHNV; CDR2 reads YYDKDF (reference sequence). Trimming left V 1 base short and J 4 bases short, with 13 bases between. There are 15 residues in the CDR3. As DNA, the CDR3 is TGTGCCACCAGCAGAGCCCGGCTAGTAGGCACTGAAGCTTTCTTT. It codes for CATSRARLVGTEAFF.

In this sample, this clonotype turned up many times. The genes are TRBV2 and TRBJ2-2; possibly TRBD2 for D (5 bases). The CDR3 totals 16 residues. Germline loops: CDR1 SNHLY, CDR2 FYNNEI. The V end lost 2 bases, the J end lost 2 bases, and 12 bases lay between the germline ends. The DNA of the CDR3 is TGTGCCAGCAGTGAAAATCCGGGGATTAACACCGGGGAGCTGTTTTTT. Its protein is CASSENPGINTGELFF.

This clonotype has just a few counts. The J gene is TRBJ2-5, the V gene TRBV5-1, with TRBD1 as a possible D gene (6 bases). Germline CDR1 is SGHRS and CDR2 is YFSETQ. The CDR3 is 13 amino acids. V lost 3 bases and J lost 6, with 12 bases in between. CDR3 DNA sequence: TGCGCCAGCAGCTCGACAGGTCCGCAGACCCAGTACTTC. This sequence encodes CASSSTGPQTQYF.

This clonotype was detected a few times. The chain is built from TRBV11-3 and TRBJ2-3; D is undetermined. V was cut by 8 bases and J by 2 bases, with 14 bases left in between. The length of the CDR3 is 14 residues. Germline V gene lookup returns CDR1 SGHNT and CDR2 YENEEA. CDR3 coding DNA: TGTGCCAGCGCAGGCGAGTGGAACACAGATACGCAGTATTTT. It is translated as CASAGEWNTDTQYF.

This clonotype was observed a handful of times. V gene TRBV21-1 combines with J gene TRBJ2-7; the table's D call of TRBD1 was not tested on the DNA. TRBV21-1 is an annotated pseudogene. The CDR3 covers 13 residues. The CDR3 coding sequence is TGTGCCAGTCCCCCGTTGGGGTCCTACGAGCAGTACTTC. Translated, it gives CASPPLGSYEQYF.

V and J are TRBV19 and TRBJ2-7; a possible D gene is TRBD2 (5 bases). Germline CDR1 reads LNHDA; CDR2 reads SQIVND (reference sequence). This CDR3 region has 11 residues. V lost 10 bases to trimming and J lost 0 bases, with 7 bases between them. The CDR3: CATGNSYEQYF. CDR3 nucleotides: TGTGCCACCGGGAACTCCTACGAGCAGTACTTC.

The V call is TRBV5-1, the J call TRBJ1-1; possible D gene TRBD1, 5 bases. Trimming pared 0 bases from V and 5 bases from J, leaving 11 bases between. In germline, CDR1 is SGHRS, CDR2 YFSETQ. The CDR3 loop spans 14 amino acids. CDR3 sequence reads: CASSLAGGKTEAFF. The CDR3 DNA sequence: TGCGCCAGCAGCTTGGCGGGGGGGAAAACTGAAGCTTTCTTT. Using reference TRBV5-1 and TRBJ1-1 for the parts outside the CDR3, the full variable domain is KAGVTQTPRYLIKTRGQQVTLSCSPISGHRSVSWYQQTPGQGLQFLFEYFSETQRNKGNFPGRFSGRQFSNSRSEMNVSTLELGDSALYLCASSLAGGKTEAFFGQGTRLTVV.

The J gene is TRBJ2-3, the V gene TRBV6-4; a possible D gene is TRBD2 (5 bases). Between the trimmed V and J ends, which lost 2 bases and 2 bases, there was a span of 8 bases. Germline loops: CDR1 MRHNA, CDR2 SNTAGT. This CDR3 comprises 14 residues. The CDR3 here is CASSDGGPTDTQYF. The CDR3 nucleotides read TGTGCCAGCAGTGACGGAGGACCCACAGATACGCAGTATTTT.

The rearrangement uses TRBV27 and TRBJ1-2, with D maybe TRBD1 (5 bases). CDR1 is MNHEY, CDR2 SMNVEV, per germline (reference sequence). V lost 2 bases to trimming and J lost 10 bases, with 17 bases between them. The CDR3 spans 14 residues. Here the CDR3 DNA reads TGTGCCAGCAGTTTAAGTGGCCAGGGACTATACTACACCTTC. This sequence encodes CASSLSGQGLYYTF.